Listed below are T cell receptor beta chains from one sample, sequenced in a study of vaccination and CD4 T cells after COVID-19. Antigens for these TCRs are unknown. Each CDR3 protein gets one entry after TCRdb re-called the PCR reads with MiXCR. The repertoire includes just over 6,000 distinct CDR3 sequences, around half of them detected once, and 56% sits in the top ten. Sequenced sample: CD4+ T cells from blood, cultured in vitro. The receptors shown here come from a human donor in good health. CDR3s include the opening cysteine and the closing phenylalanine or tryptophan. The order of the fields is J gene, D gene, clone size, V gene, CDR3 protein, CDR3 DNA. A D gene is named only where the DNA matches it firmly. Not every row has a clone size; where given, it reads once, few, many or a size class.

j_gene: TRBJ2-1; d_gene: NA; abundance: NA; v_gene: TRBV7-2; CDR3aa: CATKGGRGSYNEQFF; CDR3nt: TGTGCCACCAAAGGAGGACGTGGCTCCTACAATGAGCAGTTCTTC
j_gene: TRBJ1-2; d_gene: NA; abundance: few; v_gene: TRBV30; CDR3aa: CACTLDSPSGYTF; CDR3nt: TGTGCCTGCACCCTCGACAGTCCCTCGGGCTACACCTTC
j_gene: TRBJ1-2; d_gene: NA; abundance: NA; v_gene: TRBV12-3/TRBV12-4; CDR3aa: CASSLNYGYTF; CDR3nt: TGTGCCAGCAGTCTTAACTATGGCTACACCTTC
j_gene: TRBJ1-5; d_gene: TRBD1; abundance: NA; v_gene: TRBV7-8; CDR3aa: CASSLWGTGDQPQHF; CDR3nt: TGTGCCAGCAGCTTATGGGGGACAGGAGATCAGCCCCAGCATTTT
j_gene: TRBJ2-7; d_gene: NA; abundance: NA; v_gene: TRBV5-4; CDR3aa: CASSARSSYEQYF; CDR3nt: TGTGCCAGCAGCGCGCGGAGCTCCTACGAGCAGTACTTC
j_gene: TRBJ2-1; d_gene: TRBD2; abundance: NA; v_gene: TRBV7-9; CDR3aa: CASSRSPMLAGGFNEQFF; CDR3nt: TGTGCCAGCAGCCGCTCACCAATGCTAGCGGGAGGATTCAATGAGCAGTTCTTC
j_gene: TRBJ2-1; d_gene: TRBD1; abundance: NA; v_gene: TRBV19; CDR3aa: CASSSLRDRVNNEQFF; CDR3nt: TGTGCCAGTAGTTCCCTCCGGGACAGGGTTAACAATGAGCAGTTCTTC
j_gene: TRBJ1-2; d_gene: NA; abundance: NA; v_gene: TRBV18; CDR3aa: CASSPLQGDGYTF; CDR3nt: TGTGCCAGCTCACCACTCCAGGGTGATGGCTACACCTTC
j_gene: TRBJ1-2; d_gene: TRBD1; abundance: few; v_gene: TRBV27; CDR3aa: CASSLGTGSGYGYTF; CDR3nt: TGTGCCAGCAGTTTAGGGACAGGGTCGGGGTATGGCTACACCTTC
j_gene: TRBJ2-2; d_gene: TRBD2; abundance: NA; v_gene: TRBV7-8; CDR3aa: CASSSGTGELFF; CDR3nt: TGTGCCAGCAGTAGCGGGACCGGGGAGCTGTTTTTT
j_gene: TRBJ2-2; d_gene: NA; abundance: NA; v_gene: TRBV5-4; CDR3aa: CASSWDSITTGELFF; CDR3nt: TGTGCCAGCAGCTGGGATAGCATTACCACCGGGGAGCTGTTTTTT
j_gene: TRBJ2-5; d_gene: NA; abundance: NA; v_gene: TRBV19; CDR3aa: CASSFGGLEETQYF; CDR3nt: TGTGCCAGTAGTTTCGGGGGTTTGGAAGAGACCCAGTACTTC
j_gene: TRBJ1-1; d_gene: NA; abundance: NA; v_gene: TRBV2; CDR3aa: CASRVDQGNTEAFF; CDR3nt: TGTGCCAGCAGGGTAGATCAAGGGAACACTGAAGCTTTCTTT
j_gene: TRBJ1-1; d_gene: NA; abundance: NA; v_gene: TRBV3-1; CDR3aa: CASGPYSRGEAFF; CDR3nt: TGTGCCAGCGGCCCGTACTCCCGAGGTGAAGCTTTCTTT
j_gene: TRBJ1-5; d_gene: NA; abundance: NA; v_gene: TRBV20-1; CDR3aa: CSARRGGSGQPQHF; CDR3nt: TGCAGTGCTCGACGTGGGGGTTCGGGTCAGCCCCAGCATTTT
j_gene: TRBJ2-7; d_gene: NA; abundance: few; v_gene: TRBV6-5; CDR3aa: CASSYSGTAYEQYF; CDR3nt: TGTGCCAGCAGTTACTCGGGGACGGCCTACGAGCAGTACTTC
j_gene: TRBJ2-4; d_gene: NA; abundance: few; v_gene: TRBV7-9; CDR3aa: CASSLAAGRNIQYF; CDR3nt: TGTGCCAGCAGCTTAGCGGCAGGGAGAAACATTCAGTACTTC
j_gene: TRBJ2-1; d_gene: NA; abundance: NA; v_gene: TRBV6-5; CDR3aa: CASSYAKGPVAVYNEQFF; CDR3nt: TGTGCCAGCAGTTATGCGAAGGGACCGGTAGCGGTGTACAATGAGCAGTTCTTC
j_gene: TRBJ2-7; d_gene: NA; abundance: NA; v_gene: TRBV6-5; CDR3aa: CASSYPTPPYEQYF; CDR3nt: TGTGCCAGCAGTTACCCGACACCTCCCTACGAGCAGTACTTC
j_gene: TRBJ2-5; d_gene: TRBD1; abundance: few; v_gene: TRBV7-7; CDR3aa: CASSLLRASTGLLQETQYF; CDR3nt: TGTGCCAGCAGCCTTCTACGGGCCTCGACAGGGCTCCTACAAGAGACCCAGTACTTC
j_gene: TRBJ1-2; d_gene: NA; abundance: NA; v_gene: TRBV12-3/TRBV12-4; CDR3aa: CASSLADYGYTF; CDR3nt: TGTGCCAGCAGTTTGGCGGACTATGGCTACACCTTC
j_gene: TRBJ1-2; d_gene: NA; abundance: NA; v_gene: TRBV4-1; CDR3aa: CASSQVVLIRQDYGYTF; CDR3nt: TGCGCCAGCAGCCAAGTTGTTCTAATAAGACAGGACTATGGCTACACCTTC
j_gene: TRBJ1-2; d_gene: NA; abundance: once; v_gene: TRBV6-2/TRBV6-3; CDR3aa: CASSYLLGGYGYTF; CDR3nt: TGTGCCAGCAGTTACCTCCTCGGAGGCTATGGCTACACCTTC
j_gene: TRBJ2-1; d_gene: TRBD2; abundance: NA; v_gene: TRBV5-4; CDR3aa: CASSFGGGSAYNEQFF; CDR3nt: TGTGCCAGCAGCTTTGGCGGGGGGAGTGCCTACAATGAGCAGTTCTTC
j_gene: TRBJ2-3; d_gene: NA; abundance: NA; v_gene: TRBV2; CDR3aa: CASSVGDTQYF; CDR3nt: TGTGCCAGCAGTGTTGGAGATACGCAGTATTTT
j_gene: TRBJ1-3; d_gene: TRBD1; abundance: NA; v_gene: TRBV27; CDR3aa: CASSLSRTGRHGNTIYF; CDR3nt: TGTGCCAGCAGTTTATCGCGGACAGGGCGGCATGGAAACACCATATATTTT
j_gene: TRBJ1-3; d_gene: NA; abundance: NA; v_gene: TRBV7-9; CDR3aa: CASTRTTGGNTIYF; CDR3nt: TGTGCCAGCACCCGGACTACCGGTGGAAACACCATATATTTT
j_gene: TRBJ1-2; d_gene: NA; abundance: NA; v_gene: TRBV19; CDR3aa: CASSRGNGGYTF; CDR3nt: TGTGCCAGTAGCCGGGGAAACGGTGGCTACACCTTC
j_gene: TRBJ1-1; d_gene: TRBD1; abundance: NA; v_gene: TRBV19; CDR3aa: CASSIRTGSLTEAFF; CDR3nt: TGTGCCAGTAGTATACGGACAGGCTCTTTGACTGAAGCTTTCTTT
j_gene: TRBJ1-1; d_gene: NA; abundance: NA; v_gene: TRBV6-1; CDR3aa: CASSDHDRALNTEAFF; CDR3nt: TGTGCCAGCAGTGACCATGACAGAGCCCTGAACACTGAAGCTTTCTTT
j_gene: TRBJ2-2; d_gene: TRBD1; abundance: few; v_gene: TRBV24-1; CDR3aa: CATRPGTGIGELFF; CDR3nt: TGTGCCACCAGACCCGGGACAGGGATCGGGGAGCTGTTTTTT
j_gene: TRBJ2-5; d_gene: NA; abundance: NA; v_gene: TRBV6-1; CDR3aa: CASRRAVWVETQYF; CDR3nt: TGTGCCAGCAGGAGAGCGGTATGGGTGGAGACCCAGTACTTC
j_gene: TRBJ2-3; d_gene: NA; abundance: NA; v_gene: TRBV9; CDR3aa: CASSLTGSGTDTQYF; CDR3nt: TGTGCCAGCAGCCTCACAGGGTCTGGCACAGATACGCAGTATTTT
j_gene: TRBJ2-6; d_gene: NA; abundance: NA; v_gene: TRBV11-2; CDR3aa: CASSLSILSGANVLTF; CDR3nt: TGTGCCAGCAGCTTATCTATCCTCTCTGGGGCCAACGTCCTGACTTTC
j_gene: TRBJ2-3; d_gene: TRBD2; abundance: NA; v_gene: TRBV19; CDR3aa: CASSWSSGHQDTQYF; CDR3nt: TGTGCCAGTAGTTGGTCTAGCGGACACCAAGATACGCAGTATTTT
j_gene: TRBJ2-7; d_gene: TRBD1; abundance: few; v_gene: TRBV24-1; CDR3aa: CATSSGQAYEQYF; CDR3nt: TGTGCCACCAGTTCGGGACAGGCCTACGAGCAGTACTTC
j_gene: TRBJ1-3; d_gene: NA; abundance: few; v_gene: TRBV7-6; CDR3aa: CASSLVAGLSGNTIYF; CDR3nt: TGTGCCAGCAGCTTAGTCGCGGGGCTCTCTGGAAACACCATATATTTT
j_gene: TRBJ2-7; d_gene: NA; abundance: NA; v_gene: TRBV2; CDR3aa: CASSEALQAPLTYEQYF; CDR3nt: TGTGCCAGCAGTGAAGCGCTACAGGCGCCACTTACCTACGAGCAGTACTTC
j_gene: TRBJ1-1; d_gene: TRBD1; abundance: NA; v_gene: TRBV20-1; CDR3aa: CSARGGGTGGELNTEAFF; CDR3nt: TGCAGTGCTAGAGGGGGCGGGACAGGGGGCGAGTTGAACACTGAAGCTTTCTTT
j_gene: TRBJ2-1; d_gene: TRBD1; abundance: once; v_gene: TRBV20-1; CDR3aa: CSAGTGGRNEQFF; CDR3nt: TGCAGCGCCGGGACAGGAGGTCGCAATGAGCAGTTCTTC
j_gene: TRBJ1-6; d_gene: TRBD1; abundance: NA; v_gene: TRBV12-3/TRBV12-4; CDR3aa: CASSLVRTGRENSPLHF; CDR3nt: TGTGCCAGCAGTTTAGTCCGGACAGGGCGGGAGAATTCACCCCTCCACTTT
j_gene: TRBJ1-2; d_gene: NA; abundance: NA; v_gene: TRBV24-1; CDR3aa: CATSDRAWGPDGYTF; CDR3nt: TGTGCCACCAGTGACCGGGCGTGGGGGCCTGATGGCTACACCTTC
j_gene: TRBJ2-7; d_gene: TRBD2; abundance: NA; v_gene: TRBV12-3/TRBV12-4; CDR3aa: CASSSSGRRWEQYF; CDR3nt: TGTGCCAGCAGTAGTAGCGGGAGGCGCTGGGAGCAGTACTTC
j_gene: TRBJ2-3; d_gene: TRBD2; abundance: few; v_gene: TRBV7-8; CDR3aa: CASSPPLREGPDTQYF; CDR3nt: TGTGCCAGCAGCCCCCCCCTGCGGGAGGGCCCGGATACGCAGTATTTT
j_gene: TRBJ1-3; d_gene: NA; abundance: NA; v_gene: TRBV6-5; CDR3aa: CASSYIGQSYSGNTIYF; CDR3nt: TGTGCCAGCAGTTATATAGGACAATCGTACTCTGGAAACACCATATATTTT
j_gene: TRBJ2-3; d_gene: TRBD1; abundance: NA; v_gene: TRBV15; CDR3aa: CASEGTGTDTQYF; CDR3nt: TGTGCCTCCGAGGGGACAGGCACAGATACGCAGTATTTT
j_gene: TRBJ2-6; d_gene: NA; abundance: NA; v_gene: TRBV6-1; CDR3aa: CASTPAGTGANVLTF; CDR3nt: TGTGCCAGCACCCCGGCGGGTACTGGGGCCAACGTCCTGACTTTC
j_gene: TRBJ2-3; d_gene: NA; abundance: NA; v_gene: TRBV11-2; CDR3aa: CASSPNKGGGTDTQYF; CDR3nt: TGTGCCAGCAGCCCGAATAAAGGAGGGGGCACAGATACGCAGTATTTT
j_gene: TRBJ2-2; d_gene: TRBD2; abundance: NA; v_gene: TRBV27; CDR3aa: CASRRGLAGGVPGELFF; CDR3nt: TGTGCCAGCAGGAGGGGACTAGCGGGAGGAGTGCCCGGGGAGCTGTTTTTT
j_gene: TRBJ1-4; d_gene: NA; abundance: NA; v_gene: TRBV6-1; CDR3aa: CASSDWEEKLFF; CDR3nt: TGTGCCAGCAGTGATTGGGAGGAAAAACTGTTTTTT
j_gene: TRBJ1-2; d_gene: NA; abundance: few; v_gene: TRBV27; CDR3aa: CASKRGIRQGTGGYTF; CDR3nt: TGTGCCAGCAAGAGGGGGATTAGGCAGGGGACGGGGGGCTACACCTTC
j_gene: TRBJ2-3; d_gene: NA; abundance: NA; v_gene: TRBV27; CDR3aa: CASSFLDTQYF; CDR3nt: TGTGCCAGCAGTTTCCTAGATACGCAGTATTTT
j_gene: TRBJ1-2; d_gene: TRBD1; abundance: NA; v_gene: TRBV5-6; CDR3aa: CASSSYNRGQNSGYTF; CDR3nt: TGTGCCAGCAGTTCGTATAACAGGGGGCAAAACTCTGGCTACACCTTC